This T cell receptor beta chain was identified during a study of high-grade serous ovarian cancer treatment subgroups (dated by TCRdb to about 2021). Study-wide context: On average, sequencing produced about 14,000 reads and around 7,500 unique TCR beta rearrangements for each sample. One primary tumor sample and two metastatic tumor samples were collected from each patient, for a total of fewer than 100 samples. The cohort comprised some 30 patients: roughly 10 with no residual disease after primary surgery (R0), roughly 10 excellent NACT responders, and roughly 10 poor NACT responders. Under a laparoscopic triage algorithm, patients with high-grade serous ovarian cancer were grouped by complete gross resection or by neoadjuvant chemotherapy response, and the study profiled the TCR beta repertoires of these patients. Results the study describes overall, beyond this receptor: The TCR repertoire analyses centered on CDR3, leaving CDR1 and CDR2 unanalyzed. TCR clonal relatedness correlated positively with neoantigen level and, by trend, with copy number variation and mutation load from whole-genome sequencing. Bulk tumor TCR sequencing lacked spatial information, limiting insight into HGSC tumor complexity and diversity. Repertoire similarity ranging from about 0.095 to 0.85 was observed between tumors from the same patient, whereas almost no similarity was observed between different patients.

High-throughput TCR profiling via ImmunoSEQ was performed on the approximately 95 tumor samples. In the source study's methods: The repertoire diversity metrics included richness (unique productive sequences), clonality, evenness and relatedness, and the Bhattacharyya coefficient was used to measure similarity between samples. A sensitivity analysis that removed TCRs with fewer than two reads produced consistent conclusions. The table was pulled from immuneACCESS by TCRdb, which kept in-frame rearrangements only. Such tables lose some clones; where checked, under half of the loss comes from unresolved V genes, and the rest has no known cause. That table gives V, J and clone size, and the DNA gave D and trimming. This sample has fewer than 2,000 clones in its table, and more than 60% of those were observed once. About 13% of the sample rests with the top ten. Trimming costs V 3 bases and J 8 bases, and their ends lie 16 bases apart. CDR1 is given as MNHNS and CDR2 as SASEGT, both from the germline V gene. The CDR3 runs 14 amino acids, cysteine and phenylalanine included. Just the 42-base CDR3 DNA is kept, in frame starting at base 1.

The tumor samples were collected prior to definitive surgery or chemotherapy. Genomic DNA was extracted by the MD Anderson Biospecimen Extraction Resource, and TCR sequencing was done by the MD Anderson Cancer Genomics Laboratory. Turning to this clone: Its antigen is still unknown. Base qualities are not recorded, but no much larger clone differs from it by a single base.

This sequence uses TRBV6-1 and TRBJ1-2, and possibly TRBD1, on 5 matching bases. The source material was tumor tissue. The TCR originated in a human donor with high-grade serous ovarian cancer. CDR3 reads: CASSDWSQGRGYTF. The DNA sequence is TGTGCCAGCAGTGATTGGTCGCAGGGTCGGGGCTACACCTTC.